The 7 T cell receptor beta chains below all came from one sample that was sequenced in a study of molecular identifiers for immune sequencing clone quantification. Each CDR3 protein gets one entry after TCRdb re-called the PCR reads with MiXCR. The table has about 640,000 distinct CDR3 sequences, about 20% seen once; the top ten hold roughly 0.85%. The sample consisted of naive CD8+ T cells from blood, with Jurkat cell RNA spiked in. Described subset: FACS-sorted CD8+CD4-CCR7+CD45RA+ naive T cells. The receptors come from a human donor in good health. Some libraries in this study had Jurkat cell RNA spiked in.

This clonotype was picked up a small number of times. The chain recombines TRBV6-1 with TRBJ1-2; D is undetermined. V lost 0 bases to trimming and J lost 4 bases, with 6 bases between them. Germline V gene data show CDR1 as MNHNS and CDR2 as SASEGT. The CDR3 runs 13 residues. The CDR3 DNA reads as TGTGCCAGCAGTGAAGCGAGGGCCTATGGCTACACCTTC. Encoded protein: CASSEARAYGYTF.

The chain is built from TRBV19 and TRBJ2-5; 8 nucleotides match TRBD2. This CDR3 region has 14 residues. The germline gives CDR1 LNHDA, CDR2 SQIVND (reference sequence). V shed 1 base and J 5 bases; nucleotides not matched to a gene: 3. The CDR3 DNA is TGTGCCAGTAGTATAGGCGGGGGGCTTGAGACCCAGTACTTC. Encoded protein: CASSIGGGLETQYF. Combining the CDR3 with reference TRBV19 and TRBJ2-5 gives the whole variable domain DGGITQSPKYLFRKEGQNVTLSCEQNLNHDAMYWYRQDPGQGLRLIYYSQIVNDFQKGDIAEGYSVSREKKESFPLTVTSAQKNPTAFYLCASSIGGGLETQYFGPGTRLLVL.

V usage is TRBV7-9 and J usage is TRBJ2-1; TRBD2 agrees at 12 bases. This CDR3 is built from 16 residues. The V segment lost 5 bases and the J segment 9 bases; nucleotides outside the gene matches: 11. CDR1 is SEHNR, CDR2 FQNEAQ, per germline (reference sequence). CDR3 sequence reads: CASSLSPSGGDGEQFF. The CDR3, as DNA: TGTGCCAGCAGCCTCTCCCCTAGCGGGGGGGACGGTGAGCAGTTCTTC.

As concerns this clonotype: A much larger clone is a single base away; this may be a read error. This likely comes from a read error, as the CDR3 has no conserved phenylalanine or tryptophan at its end. This rearrangement joins TRBV10-3 to TRBJ2-7; 11 bases map to TRBD2. The J segment lost 3 bases and the V segment lost 3 bases, leaving 4 bases of the junction unmatched. From germline, CDR1 is ENHRY and CDR2 SYGVKD. This CDR3 has 15 amino acids. CDR3 loop: CAISDIAGGSYEQYL. CDR3 coding DNA: TGTGCCATCAGTGATATAGCGGGGGGGAGCTACGAGCAGTACCTC.

This clonotype was recorded at least ten times. The chain has TRBV4-1 and TRBJ1-1, with TRBD1 matching over 7 bases. Germline V gene data show CDR1 as MGHRA and CDR2 as YSYEKL. The CDR3 consists of 15 residues. V lost 1 base and J lost 6; bases outside the gene matches: 8. The CDR3 reads CASSQGFGTDAEAFF. CDR3 bases: TGCGCCAGCAGCCAAGGATTCGGGACAGACGCTGAAGCTTTCTTT.

The chain uses TRBV28 and TRBJ1-3, with a tentative D call TRBD1 (6 bases). CDR1 and CDR2 from the germline V gene are MDHEN and SYDVKM. CDR3 length equals 16 residues. The germline V and J ends were trimmed by 4 bases and 2 bases, with 15 bases remaining between them. The CDR3 bases are TGTGCCAGCAGTTCTTACAGGGATAGTGCTGGAAACACCATATATTTT. Residues: CASSSYRDSAGNTIYF.

In this sample, this clonotype turned up a few times. The chain uses TRBV19 and TRBJ2-3; no reliable D call. Trimming stripped 2 bases from V and 0 bases from J, with 15 bases between. CDR3 length equals 17 residues. CDR1 and CDR2 (germline): LNHDA, SQIVND (reference sequence). The CDR3 protein is CASSIWQPHASTDTQYF. The CDR3, as DNA: TGTGCCAGTAGTATATGGCAGCCCCATGCTAGCACAGATACGCAGTATTTT.